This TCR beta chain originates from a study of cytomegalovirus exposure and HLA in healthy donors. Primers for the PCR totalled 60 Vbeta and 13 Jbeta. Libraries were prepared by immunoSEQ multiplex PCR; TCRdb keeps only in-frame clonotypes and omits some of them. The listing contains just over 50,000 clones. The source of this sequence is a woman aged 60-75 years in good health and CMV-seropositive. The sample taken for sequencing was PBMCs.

The CDR3, as DNA: TGCAGCGGGTTACAGAGCGAAGCTTTCTTT. Amino acid sequence: CSGLQSEAFF. V is TRBV29-1 and J is TRBJ1-1; D gene uncertain. The V gene lost 7 bases and the J gene lost 8 bases, with 11 bases spanning the gap. The CDR3 spans 10 residues. Per germline, CDR1 SQVTM and CDR2 ANQGSEA.